This T cell receptor beta chain was sequenced in a study of control samples from healthy donors and cancer patients (TCRdb year 2020). A word on this clone: No antigen is known for it. The input lacks base qualities; no much larger clone sits a single base away.

The library was made by the immunoSEQ multiplex PCR assay. Here the immuneACCESS table is served through TCRdb, limited to in-frame sequences with V and J called. Missing clones are a known gap in these copies; in checked studies unresolved V genes cover under half, and the rest lacks a known reason. This sample comprises about 51,000 clones, approximately 80% of them detected only once. Around 9.1% of the sample lies in the top ten. Measured from the cysteine to the phenylalanine, the CDR3 is 16 residues long. Only the CDR3 region is kept as DNA, spanning 48 bases read in frame from base 1. Here V drops 2 bases and J drops 7 bases, and the junction holds 7 bases not matched to any gene. CDR1 GTSNPN and CDR2 SVGIG are derived from the germline V gene (reference sequence).

This TCR came from a man between 65 and 80 years old in good health. This receptor chain uses TRBV30 and TRBJ2-1, and TRBD2 matches 14 of the central bases. The material sequenced was blood. The sequenced DNA: TGTGCCTGGAGTCCCTTGGGACTAGCGGGAGCGAATGAGCAGTTCTTC. Its coded protein is CAWSPLGLAGANEQFF.